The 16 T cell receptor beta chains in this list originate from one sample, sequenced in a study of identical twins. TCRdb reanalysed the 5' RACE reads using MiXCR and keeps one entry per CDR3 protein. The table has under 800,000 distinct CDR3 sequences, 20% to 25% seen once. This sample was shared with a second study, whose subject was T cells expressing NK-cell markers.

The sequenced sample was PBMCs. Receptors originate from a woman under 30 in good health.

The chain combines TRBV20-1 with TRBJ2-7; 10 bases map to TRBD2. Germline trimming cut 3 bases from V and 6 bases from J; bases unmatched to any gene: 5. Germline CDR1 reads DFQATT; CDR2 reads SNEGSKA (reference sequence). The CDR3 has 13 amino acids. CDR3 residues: CSASPSGRAEQYF. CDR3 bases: TGCAGTGCTAGTCCCAGCGGGAGGGCCGAGCAGTACTTC.

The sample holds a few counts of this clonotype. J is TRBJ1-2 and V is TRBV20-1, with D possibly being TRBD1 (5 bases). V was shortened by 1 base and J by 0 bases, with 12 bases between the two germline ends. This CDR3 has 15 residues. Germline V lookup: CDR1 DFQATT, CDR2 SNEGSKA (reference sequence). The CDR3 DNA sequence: TGCAGTGCTAGAGTTTCGGGGCTAGCTAACTATGGCTACACCTTC. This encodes CSARVSGLANYGYTF.

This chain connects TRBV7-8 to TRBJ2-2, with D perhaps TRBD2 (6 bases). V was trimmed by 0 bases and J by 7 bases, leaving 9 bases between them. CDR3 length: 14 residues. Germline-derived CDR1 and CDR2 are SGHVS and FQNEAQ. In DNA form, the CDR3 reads TGTGCCAGCAGCTTAGCCGACGGGGGCGGGGAGCTGTTTTTT. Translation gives CASSLADGGGELFF.

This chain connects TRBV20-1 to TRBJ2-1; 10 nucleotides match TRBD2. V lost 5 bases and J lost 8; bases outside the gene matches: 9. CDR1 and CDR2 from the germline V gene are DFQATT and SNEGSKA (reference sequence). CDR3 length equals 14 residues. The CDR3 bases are TGCAGTGCTCCACTAGCGGGGACCTCCTATGAGCAGTTCTTC. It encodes CSAPLAGTSYEQFF.

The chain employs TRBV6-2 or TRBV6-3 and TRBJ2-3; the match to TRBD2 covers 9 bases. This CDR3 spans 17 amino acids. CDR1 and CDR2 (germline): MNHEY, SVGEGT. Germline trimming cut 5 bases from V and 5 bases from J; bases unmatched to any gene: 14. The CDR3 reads CASSPFGTSRHVDTQYF. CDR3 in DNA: TGTGCCAGCAGTCCCTTTGGGACTAGCCGTCATGTAGATACGCAGTATTTT.

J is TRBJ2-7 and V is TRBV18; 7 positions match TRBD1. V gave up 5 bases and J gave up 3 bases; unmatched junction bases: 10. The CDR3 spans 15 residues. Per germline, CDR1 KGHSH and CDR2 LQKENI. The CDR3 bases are TGTGCCAGCTCAACACTAGGGACAGAATTCTACGAGCAGTACTTC. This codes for CASSTLGTEFYEQYF.

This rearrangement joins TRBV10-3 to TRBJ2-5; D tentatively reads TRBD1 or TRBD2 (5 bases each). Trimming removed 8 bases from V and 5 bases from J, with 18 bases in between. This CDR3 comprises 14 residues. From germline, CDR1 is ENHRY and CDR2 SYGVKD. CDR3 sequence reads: CAIRSTGTGETQYF. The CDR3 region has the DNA TGTGCCATCCGATCCACCGGGACCGGGGAGACCCAGTACTTC.

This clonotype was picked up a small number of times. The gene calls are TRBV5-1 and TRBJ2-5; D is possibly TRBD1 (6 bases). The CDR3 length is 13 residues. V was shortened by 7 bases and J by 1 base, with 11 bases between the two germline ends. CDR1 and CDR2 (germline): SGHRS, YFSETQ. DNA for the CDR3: TGCGCCAGCCATCGGGACATCCAAGAGACCCAGTACTTC. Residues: CASHRDIQETQYF.

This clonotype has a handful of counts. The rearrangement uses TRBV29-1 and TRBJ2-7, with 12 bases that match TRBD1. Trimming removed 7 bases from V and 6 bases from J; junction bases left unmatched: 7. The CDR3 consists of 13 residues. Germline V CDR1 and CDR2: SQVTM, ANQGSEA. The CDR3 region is CSAGQGAGVEQYF. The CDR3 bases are TGCAGCGCGGGACAGGGGGCCGGGGTCGAGCAGTACTTC.

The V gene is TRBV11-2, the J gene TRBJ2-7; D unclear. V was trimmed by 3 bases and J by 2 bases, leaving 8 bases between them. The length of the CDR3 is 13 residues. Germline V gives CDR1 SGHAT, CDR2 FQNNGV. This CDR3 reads CASSFYSTYEQYF. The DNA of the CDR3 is TGTGCCAGCAGCTTTTACAGCACCTACGAGCAGTACTTC.

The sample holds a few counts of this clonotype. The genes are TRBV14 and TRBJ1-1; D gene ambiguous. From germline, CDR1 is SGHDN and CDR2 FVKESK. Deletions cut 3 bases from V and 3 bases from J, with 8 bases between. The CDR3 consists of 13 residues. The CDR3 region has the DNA TGTGCCAGCAGCCAGACCCGTGACACTGAAGCTTTCTTT. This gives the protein CASSQTRDTEAFF.

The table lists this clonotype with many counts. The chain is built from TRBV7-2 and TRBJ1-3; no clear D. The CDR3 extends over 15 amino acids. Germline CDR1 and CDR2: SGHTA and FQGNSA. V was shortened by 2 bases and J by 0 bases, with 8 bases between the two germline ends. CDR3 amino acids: CASSLLASSGNTIYF. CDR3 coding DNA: TGTGCCAGCAGCTTATTGGCAAGCTCTGGAAACACCATATATTTT.

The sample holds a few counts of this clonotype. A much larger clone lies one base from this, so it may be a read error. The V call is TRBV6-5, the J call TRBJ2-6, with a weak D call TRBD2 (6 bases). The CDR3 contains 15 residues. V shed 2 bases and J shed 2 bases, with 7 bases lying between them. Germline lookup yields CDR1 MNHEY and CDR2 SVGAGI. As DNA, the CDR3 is TGTGCCAGCAGTTACCGGGGGACTGGGGCCAACGTCCTGACTTTC. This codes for CASSYRGTGANVLTF.

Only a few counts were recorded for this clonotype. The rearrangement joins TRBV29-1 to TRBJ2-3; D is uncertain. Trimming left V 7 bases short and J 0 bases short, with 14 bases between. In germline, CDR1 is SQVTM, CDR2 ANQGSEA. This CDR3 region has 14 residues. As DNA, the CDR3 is TGCAGCGGGCAGAAAGGTTTTAGCACAGATACGCAGTATTTT. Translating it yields CSGQKGFSTDTQYF.

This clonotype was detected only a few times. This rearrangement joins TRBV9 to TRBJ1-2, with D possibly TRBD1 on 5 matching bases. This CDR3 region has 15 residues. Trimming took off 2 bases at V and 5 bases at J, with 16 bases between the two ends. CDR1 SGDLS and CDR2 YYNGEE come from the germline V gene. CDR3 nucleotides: TGTGCCAGCAGCGTCCGGGACGGCCTTTGGTATGGCTACACCTTC. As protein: CASSVRDGLWYGYTF.

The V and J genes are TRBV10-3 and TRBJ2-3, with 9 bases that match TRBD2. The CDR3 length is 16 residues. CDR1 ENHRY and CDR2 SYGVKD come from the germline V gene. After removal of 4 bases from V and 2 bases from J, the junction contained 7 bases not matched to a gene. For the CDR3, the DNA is TGTGCCATCAGTGCCGGGACTAGCCACAACACAGATACGCAGTATTTT. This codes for CAISAGTSHNTDTQYF.